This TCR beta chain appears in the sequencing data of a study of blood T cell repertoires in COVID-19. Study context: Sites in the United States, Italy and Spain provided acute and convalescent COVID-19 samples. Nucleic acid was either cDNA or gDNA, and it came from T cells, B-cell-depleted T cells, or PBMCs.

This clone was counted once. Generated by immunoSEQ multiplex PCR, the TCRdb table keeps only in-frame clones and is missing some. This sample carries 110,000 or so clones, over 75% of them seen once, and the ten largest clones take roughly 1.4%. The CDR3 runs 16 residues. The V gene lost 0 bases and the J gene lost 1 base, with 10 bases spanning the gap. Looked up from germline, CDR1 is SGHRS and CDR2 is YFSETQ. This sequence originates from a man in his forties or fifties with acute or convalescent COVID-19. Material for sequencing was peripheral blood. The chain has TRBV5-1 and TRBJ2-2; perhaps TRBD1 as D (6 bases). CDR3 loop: CASSLAPTGNTGELFF. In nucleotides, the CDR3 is TGCGCCAGCAGCTTGGCACCGACAGGGAACACCGGGGAGCTGTTTTTT.